One sample yielded the 13 T cell receptor beta chains listed below, sequenced in a study of blood T cells in healthy people across ages. A J-beta primer mix and a sample-barcoded 5' primer were used in a second PCR of roughly 7 to 12 cycles. TCRdb processed the 5' RACE reads anew with MiXCR; each CDR3 protein has one entry. This table holds around 750,000 distinct CDR3 sequences, 50% to 65% found once. Source material: blood. The origin of the receptors is a man older than 75 in good health.

As to this clonotype: At one boundary the junction diverges from the germline segment, which might be a read error. V and J are TRBV7-9 and TRBJ2-7; TRBD2 is a possible D gene (5 bases). The CDR3 runs to 15 residues. The V gene's germline CDR1 is SEHNR and CDR2 FQNEAQ (reference sequence). The CDR3 DNA sequence: TGTGCCAGCAGCCCATCCGGGGTATACTCCTGCGAGCAGTACTTC. The encoded protein is CASSPSGVYSCEQYF.

This chain links TRBV25-1 with TRBJ2-7; possibly TRBD1 for D (6 bases). The V gene lost 3 bases and the J gene lost 5 bases, with 14 bases spanning the gap. Looked up from germline, CDR1 is MGHDK and CDR2 is SYGVNS. The CDR3 sequence is 14 residues long. The CDR3 region is CASSDSTGSNEQYF. In nucleotides, the CDR3 is TGTGCCAGCAGTGATTCGACAGGATCCAACGAGCAGTACTTC.

This clonotype was detected a few times. The rearrangement uses TRBV7-9 and TRBJ2-7, with D unresolved. The CDR3 totals 11 residues. In germline, CDR1 is SEHNR, CDR2 FQNEAQ (reference sequence). V shed 1 base and J shed 8 bases, with 6 bases lying between them. CDR3 sequence: CASSLVEQQYF. CDR3 in DNA: TGTGCCAGCAGCTTAGTAGAGCAGCAGTACTTC.

The chain carries TRBV3-1 and TRBJ2-5; TRBD2 aligns across 10 bases. The CDR3 has 17 residues. Germline V CDR1 and CDR2: LGHDT, YNNKEL (reference sequence). Unmatched junction bases numbered 7, after V lost 3 bases and J lost 0 bases. The CDR3 region is CASSQSTSGPYQETQYF. DNA for the CDR3: TGTGCCAGCAGCCAGTCGACTAGCGGGCCGTACCAAGAGACCCAGTACTTC.

This chain connects TRBV29-1 to TRBJ1-4, with D tentatively TRBD1 (5 bases). Germline V gene data show CDR1 as SQVTM and CDR2 as ANQGSEA. The length of the CDR3 is 13 residues. Deletions cut 4 bases from V and 8 bases from J, with 14 bases between. Written as DNA, the CDR3 is TGCAGCGTTGTAGGTCAGGGCCTGGAAAAACTGTTTTTT. Its protein is CSVVGQGLEKLFF.

This clonotype was seen a handful of times. The chain links TRBV6-1 to TRBJ2-5, with TRBD2 as a possible D gene (6 bases). Near its end, the DNA agrees better with TRBJ2-7, so the J call may be wrong. Germline-derived CDR1 and CDR2 are MNHNS and SASEGT. This CDR3 has 15 residues. The CDR3 nucleotides are TGTGCCACCAACCCTGGGGCGGGGAGGTTGCACGAGCAGTACTTC. Translated, it gives CATNPGAGRLHEQYF.

This clonotype was seen a few times. V usage is TRBV3-1 and J usage is TRBJ2-3; a possible D gene is TRBD1 (5 bases). CDR1 is LGHDT and CDR2 is YNNKEL in the germline V gene (reference sequence). V lost 1 base to trimming and J lost 2 bases, with 13 bases between them. This CDR3 region has 16 residues. CDR3 sequence reads: CASSQANGHLTDTQYF. The CDR3 DNA follows: TGTGCCAGCAGCCAAGCCAACGGACACCTCACAGATACGCAGTATTTT.

The CDR3 sequence: CASSKAPGARVGLSSGYTF. The DNA for the CDR3 is TGTGCCAGCAGCAAAGCGCCAGGGGCCAGGGTAGGGCTGTCAAGTGGCTACACCTTC. The V call is TRBV21-1, the J call TRBJ1-2; TRBD1 reflects the table's D call only, with no check against the DNA. TRBV21-1 constitutes a pseudogene. CDR3 size: 19 residues.

The V gene is TRBV4-1, the J gene TRBJ2-1, with no clear D. The CDR3 length is 15 residues. Deletions cut 0 bases from V and 5 bases from J, with 11 bases between. Germline V gene lookup returns CDR1 MGHRA and CDR2 YSYEKL. CDR3 amino acids: CASSQDPEGHNEQFF. CDR3 nucleotides: TGCGCCAGCAGCCAAGACCCGGAAGGCCACAATGAGCAGTTCTTC.

V gene TRBV20-1 combines with J gene TRBJ2-5; the match to TRBD1 covers 10 bases. Germline CDR1 reads DFQATT; CDR2 reads SNEGSKA (reference sequence). V was pared by 1 base and J by 0 bases, with 2 bases of the junction left unmatched. The CDR3 runs to 15 residues. The CDR3 loop is CSARGGTGDQETQYF. The CDR3 nucleotides read TGCAGTGCTAGAGGTGGGACAGGGGACCAAGAGACCCAGTACTTC.

This clonotype has a handful of counts. The chain joins TRBV9 to TRBJ2-3; TRBD2 matches at 8 bases. The trim removed 4 bases at V and 3 bases at J, leaving 10 bases unmatched. CDR3 length: 16 residues. Germline V CDR1 and CDR2: SGDLS, YYNGEE. The CDR3 loop is CASSPVREVGTDTQYF. The CDR3, as DNA: TGTGCCAGCAGCCCCGTGCGGGAGGTGGGAACAGATACGCAGTATTTT.

The rearrangement links TRBV6-1 to TRBJ2-6, with D tentatively TRBD1 (6 bases). This CDR3 has 19 residues. V lost 4 bases and J 4 bases, leaving 23 bases between the germline ends. Germline CDR1 is MNHNS and CDR2 is SASEGT. CDR3 sequence reads: CASSGPYRVVGFGANVLTF. In DNA form, the CDR3 reads TGTGCCAGCAGTGGCCCCTACAGGGTCGTGGGTTTCGGGGCCAACGTCCTGACTTTC.

This clonotype was observed a handful of times. V gene TRBV6-5 combines with J gene TRBJ2-7; TRBD2 matches 12 bases. The J segment lost 1 base and the V segment lost 2 bases, leaving 12 bases of the junction unmatched. The CDR3 runs 19 residues. The germline gives CDR1 MNHEY, CDR2 SVGAGI. The CDR3 sequence: CASSYPRTSGNRLSYEQYF. In DNA form, the CDR3 reads TGTGCCAGCAGTTACCCGAGGACTAGCGGGAATCGGTTATCCTACGAGCAGTACTTC.